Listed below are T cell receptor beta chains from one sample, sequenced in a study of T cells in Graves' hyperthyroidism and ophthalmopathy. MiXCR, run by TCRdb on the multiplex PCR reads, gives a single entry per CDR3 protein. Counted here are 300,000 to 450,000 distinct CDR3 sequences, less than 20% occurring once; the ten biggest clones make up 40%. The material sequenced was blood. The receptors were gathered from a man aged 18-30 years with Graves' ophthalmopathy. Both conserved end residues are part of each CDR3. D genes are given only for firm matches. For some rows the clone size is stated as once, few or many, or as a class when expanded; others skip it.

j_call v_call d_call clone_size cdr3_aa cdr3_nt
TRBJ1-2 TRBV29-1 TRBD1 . CSVNDGTGGRYGYTF TGCAGCGTTAACGACGGGACAGGGGGTCGGTATGGCTACACCTTC
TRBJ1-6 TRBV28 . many CASSFPLTGSSPLHF TGTGCCAGCAGTTTCCCCCTGACAGGAAGTTCACCCCTCCACTTT
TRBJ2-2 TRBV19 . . CASSPDRLPTGELFF TGTGCCAGTAGTCCAGACAGGTTGCCCACCGGGGAGCTGTTTTTT
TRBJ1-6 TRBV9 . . CASAPKGSSYNSPLHF TGTGCCAGCGCGCCGAAGGGTAGCTCCTATAATTCACCCCTCCACTTT
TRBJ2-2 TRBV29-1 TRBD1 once CSVGQGAPGELFF TGCAGCGTTGGACAGGGGGCTCCCGGGGAGCTGTTTTTT
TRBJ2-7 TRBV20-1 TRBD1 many CSARDKTGEYEQYF TGCAGTGCTAGAGATAAAACAGGGGAATACGAGCAGTACTTC
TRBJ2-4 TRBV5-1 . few CASSLGESTAKNIQYF TGCGCCAGCAGCTTGGGTGAATCGACTGCCAAAAACATTCAGTACTTC
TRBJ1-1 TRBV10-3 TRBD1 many CAISESPGGQNTEAFF TGTGCCATCAGTGAGTCACCAGGGGGGCAGAACACTGAAGCTTTCTTT
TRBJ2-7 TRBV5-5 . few CASSLGGLRREQYF TGTGCCAGCAGCTTGGGGGGACTTCGACGGGAGCAGTACTTC
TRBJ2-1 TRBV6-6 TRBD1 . CASSYSRGRTTNNEQFF TGTGCCAGCAGTTACTCGAGGGGGCGGACAACCAACAATGAGCAGTTCTTC
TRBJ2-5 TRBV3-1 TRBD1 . CASSQDQTGGEETQYF TGTGCCAGCAGCCAAGATCAGACAGGGGGAGAAGAGACCCAGTACTTC
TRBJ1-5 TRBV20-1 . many CSARRDLNQPQHF TGCAGTGCTAGGAGGGATCTCAATCAGCCCCAGCATTTT
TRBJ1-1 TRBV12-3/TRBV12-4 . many CASSFRGTEAFF TGTGCCAGCAGTTTCCGGGGAACTGAAGCTTTCTTT
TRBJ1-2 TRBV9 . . CASSFRIGHSNYGYTF TGTGCCAGCAGCTTCAGAATCGGACATTCTAACTATGGCTACACCTTC
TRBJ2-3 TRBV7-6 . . CASSSYGQADTQYF TGTGCCAGCAGCTCCTACGGGCAAGCAGATACGCAGTATTTT
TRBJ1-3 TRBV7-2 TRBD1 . CASSPTGGPGNTIYF TGTGCCAGCAGCCCCACAGGGGGACCTGGAAACACCATATATTTT
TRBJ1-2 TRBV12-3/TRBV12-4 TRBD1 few CASRTGMVNYGYTF TGTGCCAGCAGGACAGGGATGGTTAACTATGGCTACACCTTC
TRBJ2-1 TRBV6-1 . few CANSERGSYNEQFF TGTGCCAACTCGGAGAGGGGTTCCTACAATGAGCAGTTCTTC
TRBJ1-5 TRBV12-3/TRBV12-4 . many CASSPGLVPNQPQHF TGTGCCAGCAGTCCGGGACTCGTCCCCAATCAGCCCCAGCATTTT
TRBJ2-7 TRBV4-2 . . CASSQDNGPYEQYF TGTGCCAGCAGCCAAGACAACGGCCCCTACGAGCAGTACTTC
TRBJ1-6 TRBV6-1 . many CASSQTDRASPLHF TGTGCCAGCAGTCAAACGGACAGAGCCTCACCCCTCCACTTT
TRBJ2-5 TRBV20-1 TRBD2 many CSAVLAGAQAQYF TGCAGTGCTGTACTAGCGGGGGCCCAAGCCCAGTACTTC
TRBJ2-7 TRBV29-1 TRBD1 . CSVAGTDSYEQYF TGCAGCGTTGCAGGGACAGACTCCTACGAGCAGTACTTC
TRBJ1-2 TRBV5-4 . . CANSLAGNYGYTF TGTGCCAACAGCTTGGCCGGGAACTATGGCTACACCTTC
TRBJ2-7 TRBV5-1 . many CASSTGQGGAYEQYF TGCGCCAGCAGCACCGGACAGGGAGGGGCCTACGAGCAGTACTTC
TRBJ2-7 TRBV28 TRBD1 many CASTPRDRDAHEQYF TGTGCCAGCACCCCCCGGGACAGGGATGCCCACGAGCAGTACTTC
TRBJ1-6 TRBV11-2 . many CASRTGRTDSPLHF TGTGCCAGCAGAACTGGACGGACGGATTCACCCCTCCACTTT
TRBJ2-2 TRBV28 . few CATQIMGYTGELFF TGTGCCACCCAAATAATGGGGTACACCGGGGAGCTGTTTTTT
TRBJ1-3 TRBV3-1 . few CASSPSAPGNTIYF TGTGCCAGCAGCCCGTCTGCGCCTGGAAACACCATATATTTT
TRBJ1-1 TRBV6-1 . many CASSPLASSPNTEAFF TGTGCCAGCAGTCCCCTGGCGTCATCACCGAACACTGAAGCTTTCTTT
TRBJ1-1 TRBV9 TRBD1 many CASSPAQGEANTEAFF TGTGCCAGCAGCCCCGCCCAGGGGGAGGCGAACACTGAAGCTTTCTTT
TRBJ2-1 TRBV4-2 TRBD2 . CASSQGLAGGLPLYNEQFF TGTGCCAGCAGCCAAGGGCTAGCGGGGGGACTGCCCTTATATAATGAGCAGTTCTTC
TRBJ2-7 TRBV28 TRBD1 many CASVRGPYEQYF TGTGCCAGCGTCAGGGGGCCCTACGAGCAGTACTTC
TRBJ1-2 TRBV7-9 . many CASSLGRRRGYTF TGTGCCAGCAGCCTTGGCAGGCGCCGAGGCTACACCTTC
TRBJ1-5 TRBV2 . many CASGREGPQHF TGTGCCAGCGGAAGGGAGGGGCCCCAGCATTTT
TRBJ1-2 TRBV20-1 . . CSAIDPEGYGGYTF TGCAGTGCGATCGACCCGGAGGGATACGGTGGCTACACCTTC
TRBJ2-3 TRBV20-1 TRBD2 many CSARDRTSDTDTQYF TGCAGTGCTAGAGATAGGACTAGCGACACAGATACGCAGTATTTT
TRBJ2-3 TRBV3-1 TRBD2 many CASSPTSGGYTDTQYF TGTGCCAGCAGCCCGACTAGCGGGGGGTACACAGATACGCAGTATTTT
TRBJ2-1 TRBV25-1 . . CASAGTYNEQFF TGTGCCAGCGCCGGGACATACAATGAGCAGTTCTTC
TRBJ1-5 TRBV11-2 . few CASSLDTVQPQHF TGTGCCAGCAGCTTAGATACCGTTCAGCCCCAGCATTTT
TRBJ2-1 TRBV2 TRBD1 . CASSAHRDRGDWEQFF TGTGCCAGCAGCGCCCACCGGGACAGGGGGGATTGGGAGCAGTTCTTC
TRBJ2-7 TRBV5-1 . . CASSWRGPTYEQYF TGCGCCAGCAGCTGGCGGGGGCCTACCTACGAGCAGTACTTC
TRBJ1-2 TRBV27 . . CASSISGSYGYTF TGTGCCAGCAGTATCTCGGGGAGTTATGGCTACACCTTC
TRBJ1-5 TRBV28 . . CASSEQNQPQHF TGTGCCAGCAGTGAACAGAATCAGCCCCAGCATTTT
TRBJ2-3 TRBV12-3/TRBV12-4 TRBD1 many CASSHGTGTLSTDTQYF TGTGCCAGCAGCCATGGGACAGGGACTCTTAGCACAGATACGCAGTATTTT
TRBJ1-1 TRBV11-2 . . CASSLTAANTEAFF TGTGCCAGCAGCTTAACGGCTGCGAACACTGAAGCTTTCTTT
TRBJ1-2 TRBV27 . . CAGAKKTRPSYGYTF TGTGCCGGGGCAAAGAAGACCCGACCCTCTTATGGCTACACCTTC
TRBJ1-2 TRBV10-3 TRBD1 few CAISERTGGADHGYTF TGTGCCATCAGTGAAAGGACAGGGGGCGCCGATCATGGCTACACCTTC
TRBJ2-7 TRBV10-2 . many CASSFSGTSRYEQYF TGCGCCAGCAGTTTCTCCGGGACATCCCGTTACGAGCAGTACTTC
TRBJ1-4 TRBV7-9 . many CASSLDGQHLGEKLFF TGTGCCAGCAGCTTAGACGGACAGCACCTAGGTGAAAAACTGTTTTTT
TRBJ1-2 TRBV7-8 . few CASGPHGASNYGYTF TGTGCCAGCGGACCCCATGGGGCCTCTAACTATGGCTACACCTTC